The clone carrying this T cell receptor beta chain came up a few times. What it binds is unknown. Use of 60 Vbeta and 13 Jbeta primers characterized the PCR. The repertoire was sequenced with immunoSEQ multiplex PCR; TCRdb's copy has only in-frame clones and lacks some. The data contain almost 200,000 clones, roughly 85% of them singletons. The length of the CDR3 is 13 residues. The germline CDR1 and CDR2 sequences are SNHLY and FYNNEI. After removal of 7 bases from V and 3 bases from J, the junction contained 4 bases not matched to a gene. The data stem from a study of cytomegalovirus exposure and HLA in healthy donors. Study-wide results and limits: Reports credit the classifier with highly specific, highly sensitive diagnosis of cytomegalovirus status.

The sequence was obtained from a woman between 25 and 40 years old in good health and CMV-seropositive. Sequences were obtained from PBMCs. The chain couples TRBV2 to TRBJ1-1; TRBD1 matches at 8 bases. The CDR3 region has the DNA TGTGCCAGCAAACAGGGGGTGTACACTGAAGCTTTCTTT. Protein product: CASKQGVYTEAFF.